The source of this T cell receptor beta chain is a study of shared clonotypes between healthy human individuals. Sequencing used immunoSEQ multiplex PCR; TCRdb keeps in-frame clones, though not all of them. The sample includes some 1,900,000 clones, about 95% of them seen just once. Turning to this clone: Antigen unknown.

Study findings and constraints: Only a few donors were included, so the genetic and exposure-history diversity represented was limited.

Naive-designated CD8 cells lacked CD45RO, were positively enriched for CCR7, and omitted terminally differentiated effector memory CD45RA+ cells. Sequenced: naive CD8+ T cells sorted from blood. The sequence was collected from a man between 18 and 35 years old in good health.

The chain's CDR3 is CASSRGNQPQHF. For the CDR3, the DNA is TGCGCCAGCAGTCGGGGAAATCAGCCCCAGCATTTT. The rearrangement joins TRBV23-1 to TRBJ1-5; D not resolved. TRBV23-1 is filed as an ORF, its function uncertain. CDR3 length: 12 residues. Trimming stripped 4 bases from V and 4 bases from J, with 5 bases between.